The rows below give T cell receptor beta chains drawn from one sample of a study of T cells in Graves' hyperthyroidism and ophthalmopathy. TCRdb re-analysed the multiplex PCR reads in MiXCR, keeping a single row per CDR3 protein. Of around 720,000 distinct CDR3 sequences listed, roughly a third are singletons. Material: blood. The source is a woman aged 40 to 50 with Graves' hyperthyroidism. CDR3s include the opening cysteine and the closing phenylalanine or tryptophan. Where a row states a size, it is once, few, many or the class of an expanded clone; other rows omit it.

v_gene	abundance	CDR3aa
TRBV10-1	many	CASSDEGKAGKLFF
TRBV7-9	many	CASSLPRDRGRGRTEAFF
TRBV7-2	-	CASSPGTSEGARYYGYTF
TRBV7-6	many	CASSSRTTNEKLFF
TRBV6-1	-	CASSRSGTRVTGELFF
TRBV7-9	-	CASSAYRENTEAFF
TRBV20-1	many	CSASTGNYGYTF
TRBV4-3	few	CASTHSTGIYGYTF
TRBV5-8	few	CASRNRGRYEQYF
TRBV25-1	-	CASSAREIGGELFF
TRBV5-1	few	CASIPTSVYTGELFF
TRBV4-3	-	CASSILGSEGYTF
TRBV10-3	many	CAISPTGGQPQHF
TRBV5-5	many	CASSWDTGGAHYEQYF
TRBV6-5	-	CASSPPFTDSYEQYF
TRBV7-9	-	CASSPGTGATTEAFF
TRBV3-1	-	CASSHGGLTNYGYTF
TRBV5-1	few	CASSATTGITRGGYTF
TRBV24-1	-	CATSDFGTGSHEQYF
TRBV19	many	CASSQLDRGRAFF
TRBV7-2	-	CASRFLSGGRPQNTGELFF
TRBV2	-	CASSFAGNYGYTF
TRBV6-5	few	CASSYDRGLYGYTF
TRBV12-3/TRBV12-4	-	CASSFGSGRVNEQYF
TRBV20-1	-	CSAQGQGNTYEQYF
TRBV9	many	CASSVDHTGELFF
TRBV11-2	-	CASSTTGQTNEKLFF
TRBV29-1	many	CSALVEANYGYTF
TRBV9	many	CASSVGGNRYGYTF
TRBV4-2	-	CASSQLTGTIYF
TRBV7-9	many	CASSLPSTEAFF
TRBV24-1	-	CATRPGTGGFRGYTF
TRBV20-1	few	CSAMGLAGPGETQYF
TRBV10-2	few	CASRARYTEAFF
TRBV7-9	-	CASSLVGETQAFF
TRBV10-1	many	CASSVRRGEYTEAFF
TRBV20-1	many	CSARGGLSSTEAFF
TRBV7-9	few	CASSLDRGRVTEAFF
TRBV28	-	CASSSTGLTATEAFF
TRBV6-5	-	CASSYSPGGARGYTF
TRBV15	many	CATSGDRGSGNTIYF
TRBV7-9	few	CASSSHWGGVSPLRDQETQYF
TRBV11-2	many	CASSLMSEAFF
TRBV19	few	CASNPQGDSPLHF
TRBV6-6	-	CASSWAGGNAIYF